These 17 T cell receptor beta chains were all obtained from the same sample, sequenced in a study of blood T cell repertoires in COVID-19. The method was immunoSEQ multiplex PCR; TCRdb's version includes in-frame clones alone and lacks a portion of them. The sample consists of 400,000 to 500,000 clones, about 88% of them appearing once. What was sequenced was PBMCs or T cells enriched from blood (not recorded which). All receptors derive from a young woman who had been exposed to COVID-19.

This clone was picked up one time. This rearrangement joins TRBV24-1 to TRBJ2-1; D gene unclear. Per germline, CDR1 KGHDR and CDR2 SFDVKD. The CDR3 contains 11 residues. Deletions cut 2 bases from V and 8 bases from J, with 3 bases between. CDR3 in DNA: TGTGCCACCAGTGATTCATATGAGCAGTTCTTC. This encodes CATSDSYEQFF.

This chain links TRBV5-4 with TRBJ1-4; 11 nucleotides match TRBD1. The V gene's germline CDR1 is SGHNT and CDR2 YYREEE (reference sequence). V was pared by 3 bases and J by 6 bases, with 1 base of the junction left unmatched. The CDR3 has 14 amino acids. CDR3 sequence: CASSWGQGDEKLFF. In nucleotides, the CDR3 is TGTGCCAGCAGCTGGGGACAGGGGGATGAAAAACTGTTTTTT.

This clone was detected only a few times. The same CDR3 is also encoded by other DNA sequences in this sample. The chain joins TRBV18 to TRBJ2-7; 10 positions match TRBD1. Germline V CDR1 and CDR2: KGHSH, LQKENI. The CDR3 runs 14 residues. J gave up 4 bases and V 6 bases, and 6 bases lay outside the gene matches. The CDR3, as DNA: TGTGCCAGCTCCCCTCCGGGACAGGGGTACGAGCAGTACTTC. This translates into CASSPPGQGYEQYF.

V and J are TRBV15 and TRBJ1-4, with D perhaps matching TRBD1 (6 bases). CDR3 length: 13 amino acids. V was clipped by 11 bases and J by 8 bases, with 18 bases between them. CDR1 and CDR2 from the germline V gene are LNHNV and YYDKDF (reference sequence). CDR3 bases: TGTGCCGCCGCAAACAGGGTAGGAGAAAAACTGTTTTTT. This encodes CAAANRVGEKLFF.

J is TRBJ2-7 and V is TRBV27, with TRBD1 matching 12 bases. Germline trimming cut 1 base from V and 3 bases from J; bases unmatched to any gene: 10. Germline CDR1 reads MNHEY; CDR2 reads SMNVEV (reference sequence). The CDR3 length is 18 residues. The CDR3 loop reads CASSLFQYGTGGNYEQYF. The CDR3 bases are TGTGCCAGCAGTTTATTCCAATACGGGACAGGGGGCAACTACGAGCAGTACTTC.

The genes are TRBV23-1 and TRBJ1-1, with no clear D. TRBV23-1 is noted as an ORF with a role that remains uncertain. V was trimmed by 5 bases and J by 0 bases, leaving 28 bases between them. There are 20 residues in the CDR3. The CDR3 sequence is CASSSKHARGRGKVNTEAFF. The CDR3 DNA follows: TGCGCCAGCAGTTCAAAACACGCACGCGGCCGGGGTAAAGTGAACACTGAAGCTTTCTTT.

The V and J genes are TRBV3-1 (or the pseudogene TRBV3-2) and TRBJ2-2, with 7 bases lining up with TRBD1. Trimming cost V 4 bases and J 5 bases; bases outside gene matches: 7. CDR1 is LGHDT and CDR2 is YNNKEL in the germline V gene (reference sequence). The CDR3 runs 15 residues. CDR3 DNA sequence: TGTGCCAGCAGCCCTGGGACAGAGAGAACCGGGGAGCTGTTTTTT. This encodes CASSPGTERTGELFF.

The chain is built from TRBV6-5 and TRBJ2-2; 7 positions agree with TRBD2. This CDR3 spans 15 amino acids. V was clipped by 2 bases and J by 5 bases; unmatched bases: 5. CDR1 is MNHEY and CDR2 is SVGAGI in the germline V gene. DNA of the CDR3: TGTGCCAGCAGTTACGGCGGGAGTGGAACCGGGGAGCTGTTTTTT. Protein: CASSYGGSGTGELFF.

This chain connects TRBV21-1 to TRBJ2-5; the D call of TRBD2 is as the table states it, not checked on the DNA. TRBV21-1 is assigned pseudogene status. This CDR3 has 16 amino acids. This chain's CDR3 is CASSKACGRARETQYF. CDR3 coding DNA: TGTGCCAGCAGCAAAGCTTGCGGGAGGGCCCGGGAGACCCAGTACTTC.

The chain carries TRBV5-1 and TRBJ1-2; 7 nucleotides line up with TRBD1. This CDR3 has 14 amino acids. V lost 2 bases and J lost 3; bases outside the gene matches: 4. Per germline, CDR1 SGHRS and CDR2 YFSETQ. The CDR3 reads CASSFKTGDYGYTF. In DNA, the CDR3 is TGCGCCAGCAGCTTCAAAACAGGGGACTATGGCTACACCTTC.

Only a few counts were recorded for this clone. The chain carries TRBV2 and TRBJ1-5; D possibly corresponds to TRBD1 (5 bases). This CDR3 is built from 14 residues. Germline-derived CDR1 and CDR2 are SNHLY and FYNNEI. Trimming shortened V by 0 bases and J by 7 bases, and 10 bases separated the two germline ends. DNA for the CDR3: TGTGCCAGCAGTGAAGCTCCAGGGAACCAGCCCCAGCATTTT. It yields the protein CASSEAPGNQPQHF.

The chain carries TRBV28 and TRBJ2-7; TRBD1 matches 10 bases. V gave up 6 bases and J gave up 3 bases; unmatched junction bases: 11. The CDR3 has 16 amino acids. Germline V gene data show CDR1 as MDHEN and CDR2 as SYDVKM. In DNA, the CDR3 is TGTGCCAGCAGCTCTTCGGGGACAGGGGCTTTCTACGAGCAGTACTTC. It translates to CASSSSGTGAFYEQYF.

The CDR3 region is CASSLTSSSSYEQYF. In DNA form, the CDR3 reads TGTGCCAGCAGTCTGACTAGCTCTTCCAGCTACGAGCAGTACTTC. This chain joins TRBV27 and TRBJ2-7; 7 bases align to TRBD2. CDR1 is MNHEY, CDR2 SMNVEV, per germline (reference sequence). This CDR3 has 15 residues. Losses at the gene ends were 5 bases for V and 3 bases for J; bases not matched to a gene: 10.

This clone was picked up a small number of times. The rearrangement uses TRBV5-4 and TRBJ1-2; 7 positions match TRBD1. CDR1 and CDR2 from the germline V gene are SGHNT and YYREEE (reference sequence). This CDR3 is 16 amino acids long. V dropped 4 bases and J dropped 4; count of bases not matched to a gene: 13. The CDR3 loop reads CASSLEGTGALYGYTF. CDR3 DNA: TGTGCCAGCAGCCTGGAGGGAACAGGGGCCCTCTATGGCTACACCTTC.

The chain has TRBV5-1 and TRBJ2-5; the D gene is possibly TRBD2 (6 bases). There are 14 residues in the CDR3. Germline CDR1 reads SGHRS; CDR2 reads YFSETQ. V gave up 2 bases and J gave up 4 bases, with 12 bases separating them. This chain's CDR3 is CASSFTGVVETQYF. In DNA form, the CDR3 reads TGCGCCAGCAGCTTTACGGGAGTGGTAGAGACCCAGTACTTC.

The rearrangement joins TRBV27 to TRBJ2-3; tentatively, D is TRBD1 (6 bases). Trimming removed 6 bases at V and 2 bases at J, with 15 bases between. Germline V lookup: CDR1 MNHEY, CDR2 SMNVEV (reference sequence). The CDR3 loop spans 15 amino acids. The CDR3 region has the DNA TGTGCCAGCAGACTAGGACAGTTTATCACAGATACGCAGTATTTT. This sequence encodes CASRLGQFITDTQYF.

This clone was recorded only once. This same CDR3 is encoded by further DNA sequences in the sample. The J gene is TRBJ1-1, the V gene TRBV28; D gene ambiguous. The germline CDR1 and CDR2 sequences are MDHEN and SYDVKM. The V gene lost 3 bases and the J gene lost 4 bases, with 9 bases spanning the gap. The CDR3 length is 13 residues. The CDR3 spells CASSFSRGTEAFF. The DNA for the CDR3 is TGTGCCAGCAGTTTTAGTCGAGGCACTGAAGCTTTCTTT.